This T cell receptor beta chain was sequenced for a study of post-analysis software for immune sequencing data. Study results and limitations: Five or six TRBV segments were significantly more frequent in patients than in controls. TRBV5-6, TRBV5-1 and TRBV20-1 were among these segments. Controls showed significantly higher normalized Chao1 diversity than did multiple sclerosis patients. Co-batched samples clustered tightly together by F measure.

In regard to this clonotype: As yet, its antigen is unknown.

cDNA libraries for TCR beta contained unique molecular identifiers. TCRdb independently ran MiXCR on the PCR reads; one entry per CDR3 protein. This sample carries a few hundred thousand distinct CDR3 sequences, less than 40% of them seen once, and the ten largest clones take 4% to 6%. The CDR3 totals 13 residues. V gave up 7 bases and J gave up 4 bases, with 12 bases separating them. Germline V gene lookup returns CDR1 MNHEY and CDR2 SMNVEV (reference sequence). The sequence derives from a girl aged 10 to 17 with multiple sclerosis. Sequencing was carried out using blood. The chain couples TRBV27 to TRBJ2-3, with a possible D match to TRBD1 (6 bases). The CDR3 DNA reads TGTGCCAGCACGAGAGAGGGGGCAGATACGCAGTATTTT. Protein: CASTREGADTQYF.